The clone carrying this TCR beta chain was recorded once. Its specificity is not known. This table comes from immunoSEQ multiplex PCR, and its TCRdb copy is limited to in-frame clones, with some not included. The sample records over 150,000 clones, about 90% being singletons. This entry belongs to a study of cytomegalovirus exposure and HLA in healthy donors. Study details: The roughly 110 validation repertoires were reported in a later analysis to have been generated on the same platform as the roughly 720 first-cohort repertoires.

Broader study findings: Overall, around 150 TCR beta chains were annotated as cytomegalovirus-associated. According to a later analysis, TCR clusters from the first cohort tended to co-occur in the 120 or so validation repertoires.

Sample: PBMCs. This receptor was identified in a man aged 18 to 35 in good health and CMV-seropositive.

The CDR3 reads CASKLNYGYTF. The CDR3 nucleotides are TGTGCCAGCAAACTTAACTATGGCTACACCTTC. The rearrangement joins TRBV28 to TRBJ1-2; D not certain. The CDR3 contains 11 residues. V gave up 7 bases and J gave up 1 base, with 4 bases separating them. Germline CDR1 MDHEN, CDR2 SYDVKM.